Listed here are 16 T cell receptor beta chains from one sample, sequenced in a study of CD4+ T cells in melanoma. Profiling relied on immunoSEQ multiplex PCR, and the TCRdb table lists in-frame clones only, not all of them. The table shows some 14,000 clones, with approximately 80% occurring only once. Input material: cells from a culture (not recorded whether cultured in vitro). These receptors came from a human donor with melanoma.

The chain couples TRBV5-1 to TRBJ1-1, with a possible D match to TRBD1 (5 bases). Germline CDR1 is SGHRS and CDR2 is YFSETQ. CDR3 size: 14 residues. Trimming left V 3 bases short and J 3 bases short, with 12 bases between. CDR3 residues: CASSWGGPHTEAFF. CDR3 sequence (DNA): TGCGCCAGCAGCTGGGGGGGACCCCACACTGAAGCTTTCTTT.

The chain recombines TRBV19 with TRBJ1-1, with a tentative D call TRBD1 (5 bases). The CDR3 consists of 11 residues. Germline CDR1 and CDR2: LNHDA and SQIVND (reference sequence). Trimming took off 5 bases at V and 8 bases at J, with 9 bases between the two ends. The CDR3 DNA sequence: TGTGCCAGTAGTCGGGCAGGGGAAGCTTTCTTT. Residues: CASSRAGEAFF. The full variable domain, rest sourced from reference TRBV19 and TRBJ1-1, is DGGITQSPKYLFRKEGQNVTLSCEQNLNHDAMYWYRQDPGQGLRLIYYSQIVNDFQKGDIAEGYSVSREKKESFPLTVTSAQKNPTAFYLCASSRAGEAFFGQGTRLTVV.

V usage is TRBV2 and J usage is TRBJ1-1, with D hard to call. The CDR3 is 13 residues long. The V end lost 8 bases, the J end lost 8 bases, and 18 bases lay between the germline ends. Germline lookup yields CDR1 SNHLY and CDR2 FYNNEI. The CDR3 here is CASQRSLLGEAFF. CDR3 bases: TGTGCCAGCCAGAGGTCACTATTGGGGGAAGCTTTCTTT.

J is TRBJ1-3 and V is TRBV7-3, with D uncertain. In germline, CDR1 is SGHTA, CDR2 FQGTGA. Deletions cut 4 bases from V and 0 bases from J, with 7 bases between. This CDR3 has 14 amino acids. Here the CDR3 reads CASSSDRSGNTIYF. CDR3 nucleotides: TGTGCCAGCAGCTCCGACCGCTCTGGAAACACCATATATTTT.

The J gene is TRBJ2-1, the V gene TRBV5-1; 10 bases agree with TRBD1. The CDR3 loop spans 14 amino acids. Germline loops: CDR1 SGHRS, CDR2 YFSETQ. With V trimmed by 3 bases and J by 10 bases, 7 bases remained unmatched. The CDR3 nucleotides read TGCGCCAGCAGCTGGGGACAGGGGCGGCGGGAGCAGTTCTTC. The encoded protein is CASSWGQGRREQFF.

This clone was detected only a few times. This chain uses TRBV7-2 with TRBJ1-2; D remains ambiguous. This CDR3 spans 13 amino acids. Germline lookup yields CDR1 SGHTA and CDR2 FQGNSA. Trimming left V 2 bases short and J 4 bases short, with 8 bases between. The chain's CDR3 is CASSLLTAYGYTF. The CDR3 DNA follows: TGTGCCAGCAGCTTATTAACAGCCTATGGCTACACCTTC.

CDR3 coding DNA: TGCGCCAGCAGTAGAACACGGGACAGGTCTGCGCTGTTTTTT. As protein: CASSRTRDRSALFF. The rearrangement uses TRBV5-1 and TRBJ2-2; 8 nucleotides agree with TRBD1. Germline CDR1 and CDR2: SGHRS and YFSETQ. There are 14 residues in the CDR3. The J segment lost 13 bases and the V segment lost 5 bases, leaving 13 bases of the junction unmatched.

The chain joins TRBV27 to TRBJ2-6; D ambiguous. V lost 6 bases to trimming and J lost 0 bases, with 6 bases between them. CDR3 size: 14 residues. In germline, CDR1 is MNHEY, CDR2 SMNVEV (reference sequence). Written as DNA, the CDR3 is TGTGCCAGCAGACCGAGCTCTGGGGCCAACGTCCTGACTTTC. Translating it yields CASRPSSGANVLTF.

The V gene is TRBV2, the J gene TRBJ2-5; 9 nucleotides line up with TRBD1. The CDR3 covers 14 residues. The V segment lost 10 bases and the J segment 3 bases; nucleotides outside the gene matches: 9. Germline V gene sequence: CDR1 SNHLY, CDR2 FYNNEI. The CDR3 here is CAINFWDREETQYF. In DNA form, the CDR3 reads TGTGCCATCAATTTTTGGGACAGGGAAGAGACCCAGTACTTC.

V is TRBV6-1 and J is TRBJ2-2, with TRBD1 as a possible D gene (5 bases). Looked up from germline, CDR1 is MNHNS and CDR2 is SASEGT. The CDR3 extends over 13 amino acids. With 6 bases removed from V and 6 bases from J, the gap between germline ends came to 11 bases. This chain's CDR3 is CASRLGVPGELFF. The CDR3 DNA sequence: TGTGCCAGCAGATTAGGGGTCCCCGGGGAGCTGTTTTTT.

The rearrangement uses TRBV30 and TRBJ2-3; 7 bases are a match to TRBD1. CDR1 and CDR2 (germline): GTSNPN, SVGIG (reference sequence). The CDR3 spans 11 residues. V lost 2 bases and J lost 13; bases outside the gene matches: 6. CDR3 in amino acids: CAWSLDRREYF. CDR3 nucleotide sequence: TGTGCCTGGAGTCTGGACAGGCGAGAGTATTTT.

The CDR3 loop reads CSAREDNEQFF. The CDR3 DNA sequence: TGCAGTGCTAGAGAGGACAATGAGCAGTTCTTC. This chain connects TRBV20-1 to TRBJ2-1, with unresolved D. This CDR3 region has 11 residues. Germline CDR1 and CDR2: DFQATT and SNEGSKA (reference sequence). V lost 0 bases to trimming and J lost 5 bases, with 2 bases between them.

V gene TRBV5-1 combines with J gene TRBJ2-7; D perhaps matches TRBD1 (5 bases). The CDR3 covers 13 residues. Germline V lookup: CDR1 SGHRS, CDR2 YFSETQ. V was pared by 2 bases and J by 1 base, with 7 bases between. CDR3 protein: CASSLQDSYEQYF. The CDR3 DNA reads as TGCGCCAGCAGCTTACAGGATTCCTACGAGCAGTACTTC.

This clone was counted between two and nine times. The chain is built from TRBV4-1 and TRBJ1-4; no firm D call. This CDR3 region has 12 residues. CDR1 is MGHRA, CDR2 YSYEKL, per germline. V was cut by 3 bases and J by 5 bases, with 4 bases left in between. The CDR3 sequence is CASSQRNEKLFF. Here the CDR3 DNA reads TGCGCCAGCAGCCAGAGGAATGAAAAACTGTTTTTT.

This chain links TRBV7-8 with TRBJ1-2; possibly TRBD1 for D (5 bases). The CDR3 has 13 residues. CDR1 is SGHVS and CDR2 is FQNEAQ in the germline V gene. Trimming cost V 4 bases and J 4 bases, with 10 bases left between them. The CDR3 region is CASSSRQFYGYTF. The CDR3 nucleotides are TGTGCCAGCAGCTCCCGACAGTTCTATGGCTACACCTTC. Combining the CDR3 with reference TRBV7-8 and TRBJ1-2 gives the whole variable domain GAGVSQSPRYKVAKRGQDVALRCDPISGHVSLFWYQQALGQGPEFLTYFQNEAQLDKSGLPSDRFFAERPEGSVSTLKIQRTQQEDSAVYLCASSSRQFYGYTFGSGTRLTVV.

The chain uses TRBV2 and TRBJ2-2, with D unclear. Trimming removed 6 bases at V and 6 bases at J, with 11 bases between. Looked up from germline, CDR1 is SNHLY and CDR2 is FYNNEI. This CDR3 comprises 13 residues. CDR3 coding DNA: TGTGCCAGCAGCCCCGTGTGGGCCGGGGAGCTGTTTTTT. Its protein product is CASSPVWAGELFF.